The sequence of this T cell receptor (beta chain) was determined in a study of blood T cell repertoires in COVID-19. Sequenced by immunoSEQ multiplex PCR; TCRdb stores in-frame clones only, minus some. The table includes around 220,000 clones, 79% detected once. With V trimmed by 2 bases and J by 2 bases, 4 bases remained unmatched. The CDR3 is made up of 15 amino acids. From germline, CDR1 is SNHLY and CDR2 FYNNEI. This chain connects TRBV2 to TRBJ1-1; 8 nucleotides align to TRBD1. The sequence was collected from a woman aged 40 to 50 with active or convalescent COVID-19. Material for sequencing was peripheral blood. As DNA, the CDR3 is TGTGCCAGCAGTGAAACAGGGGGGCTCAACACTGAAGCTTTCTTT. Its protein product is CASSETGGLNTEAFF.